This is a list of T cell receptor beta chains from one sample in a study of cytomegalovirus exposure and HLA in healthy donors. Clones were read by immunoSEQ multiplex PCR, and TCRdb kept only the in-frame ones, dropping some. This table holds about 160,000 clones, around 79% found once. Sequencing was done on a sample of PBMCs. The receptors here all came from a man aged 50-60 years in good health and CMV-seropositive. Each CDR3 is given without its conserved first and last residue. Each record gives: CDR3 protein, V gene, J gene, D gene. The D gene is left open where the match is weak.

ASSLQTGANTGELF	TRBV7-6	TRBJ2-2	NA
ASSPDGQFNQPQH	TRBV5-1	TRBJ1-5	NA
ASRMDRNNQPQH	TRBV19	TRBJ1-5	TRBD1
ASRLAGGSETQY	TRBV10-3	TRBJ2-5	TRBD2
ASSLSSTNYGYT	TRBV7-9	TRBJ1-2	NA
ASSYLNGNYGYT	TRBV6-5	TRBJ1-2	NA
ASSLEDTAYEQY	TRBV5-1	TRBJ2-7	NA
ASSRIWTALSETQY	TRBV21-1	TRBJ2-5	NA
ASSLRTGVSNQPQH	TRBV5-1	TRBJ1-5	TRBD1
ASSFGTEAF	TRBV5-4	TRBJ1-1	NA
ASSFSGRGLDTQY	TRBV5-1	TRBJ2-3	TRBD2
ASTPRTGATDTQY	TRBV5-1	TRBJ2-3	TRBD1
ASSSVGGQSYEQY	TRBV5-5	TRBJ2-7	NA
ASSQSLQSYEQY	TRBV14	TRBJ2-7	NA
ASSLERTSSYEQY	TRBV11-2	TRBJ2-7	TRBD2
ASSPTPGSSYEQY	TRBV27	TRBJ2-7	NA
SSSPWEGPSYEQY	TRBV7-9	TRBJ2-7	TRBD2
ASSVQGNTEAF	TRBV2	TRBJ1-1	NA
ASNRGGGTMNTEAF	TRBV7-9	TRBJ1-1	NA
ASSYSRGGNTIY	TRBV6-5	TRBJ1-3	NA
ASSAPGQGPCGYT	TRBV6-1	TRBJ1-2	TRBD1
ASSRSLLGEQF	TRBV28	TRBJ2-1	NA
ASRSISTGGFYNEQF	TRBV19	TRBJ2-1	TRBD1
AISESGGTGGRYEQY	TRBV10-3	TRBJ2-7	TRBD1
ASSEPGQGGSGYT	TRBV5-1	TRBJ1-2	TRBD1
ATGTSGRTGELF	TRBV19	TRBJ2-2	TRBD2
ASSPQGALEQY	TRBV27	TRBJ2-7	TRBD1
ASSPTSGRGNEQF	TRBV18	TRBJ2-1	TRBD2
ASSSGSEQF	TRBV5-6	TRBJ2-1	NA